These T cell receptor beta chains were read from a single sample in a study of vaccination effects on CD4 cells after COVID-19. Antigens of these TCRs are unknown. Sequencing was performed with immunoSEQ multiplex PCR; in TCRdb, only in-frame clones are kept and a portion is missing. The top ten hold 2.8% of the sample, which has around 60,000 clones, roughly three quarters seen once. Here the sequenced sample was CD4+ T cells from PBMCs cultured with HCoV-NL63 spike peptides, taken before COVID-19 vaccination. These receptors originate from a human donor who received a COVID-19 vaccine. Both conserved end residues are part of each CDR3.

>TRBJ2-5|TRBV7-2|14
CASRRGQSDGTQYF
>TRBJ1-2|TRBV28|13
CASSPPPNYGYTF
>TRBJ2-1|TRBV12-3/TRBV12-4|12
CASSRRRDEQFF
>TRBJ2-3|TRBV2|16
CASSGVRLAGTDTQYF
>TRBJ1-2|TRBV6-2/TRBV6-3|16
CASSDPAGGTSEGYTF
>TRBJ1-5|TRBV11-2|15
CASSFTSGVRQPQHF
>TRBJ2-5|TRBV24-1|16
CATSDARLAGSETQYF
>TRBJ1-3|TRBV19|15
CASSEDSGSGNTIYF
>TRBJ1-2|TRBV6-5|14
CASSYSGGGYGYTF
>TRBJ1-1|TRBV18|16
CASSPSSRDRGVGAFF
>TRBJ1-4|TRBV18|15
CASSPGTGTNEKLFF
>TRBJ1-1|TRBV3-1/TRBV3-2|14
CASSPRQAGTEAFF
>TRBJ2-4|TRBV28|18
CASSLYSGGAFTKNIQYF
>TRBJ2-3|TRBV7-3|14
CASRRQGATDTQYF
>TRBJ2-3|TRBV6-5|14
CASRLGQGTNTQYF
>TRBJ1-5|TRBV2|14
CASSDTGGDQPQHF
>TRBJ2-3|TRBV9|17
CASSVAGGGGATDTQYF
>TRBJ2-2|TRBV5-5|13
CASSWLMLGELFF
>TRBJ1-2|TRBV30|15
CASSSGGGPNYGYTF
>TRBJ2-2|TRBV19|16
CASTGPSGGNTGELFF
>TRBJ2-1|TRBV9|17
CASSAWTARSSYNEQFF
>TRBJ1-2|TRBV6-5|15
CASSPTGTGLLGYTF
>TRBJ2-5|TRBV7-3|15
CASSPNRGRGETQYF
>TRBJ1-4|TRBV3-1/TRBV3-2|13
CASSRGSNEKLFF
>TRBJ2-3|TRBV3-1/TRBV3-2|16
CASSPSSAASTDTQYF
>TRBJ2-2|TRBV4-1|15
CASSQGWRGTGELFF
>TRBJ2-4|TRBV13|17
CASSTKSSPGAKNIQYF
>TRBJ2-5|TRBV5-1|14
CASSLAPGPETQYF
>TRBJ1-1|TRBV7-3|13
CASSFSVNTEAFF
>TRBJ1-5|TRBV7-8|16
CASTPLSGSGNQPQHF
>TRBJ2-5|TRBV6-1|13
CASREGGRETQYF
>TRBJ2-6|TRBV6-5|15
CASSYGTPGANVLTF
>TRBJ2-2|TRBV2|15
CASNLQRGLTGELFF
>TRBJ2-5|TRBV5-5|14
CASSGGGGQETQYF
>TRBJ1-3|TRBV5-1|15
CASSLIPVSGNTIYF
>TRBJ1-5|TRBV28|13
CATGGGQNQPQHF
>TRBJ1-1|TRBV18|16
CASARLTGAMNTEAFF
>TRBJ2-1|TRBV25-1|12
CASSEYLGEQFF
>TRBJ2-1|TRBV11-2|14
CASSLRGQHNEQFF
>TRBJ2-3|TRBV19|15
CASRDLGGVSDTQYF
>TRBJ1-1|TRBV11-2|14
CASSLGSVRTEAFF
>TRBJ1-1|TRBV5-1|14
CASSLDRLNTEAFF
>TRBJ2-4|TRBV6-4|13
CASSVGQGNIQYF
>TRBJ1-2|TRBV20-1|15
CSASSQGGAYAGYTF
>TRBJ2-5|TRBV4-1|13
CASGGLDQETQYF
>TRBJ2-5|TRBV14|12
CASSQARETQYF
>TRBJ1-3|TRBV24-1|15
CATSDTRDTGNTIYF
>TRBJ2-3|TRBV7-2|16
CASSLVGAGITDTQYF
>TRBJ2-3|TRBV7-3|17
CASSLRRAGGQEDTQYF
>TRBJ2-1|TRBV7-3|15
CASSLGGVAYNEQFF